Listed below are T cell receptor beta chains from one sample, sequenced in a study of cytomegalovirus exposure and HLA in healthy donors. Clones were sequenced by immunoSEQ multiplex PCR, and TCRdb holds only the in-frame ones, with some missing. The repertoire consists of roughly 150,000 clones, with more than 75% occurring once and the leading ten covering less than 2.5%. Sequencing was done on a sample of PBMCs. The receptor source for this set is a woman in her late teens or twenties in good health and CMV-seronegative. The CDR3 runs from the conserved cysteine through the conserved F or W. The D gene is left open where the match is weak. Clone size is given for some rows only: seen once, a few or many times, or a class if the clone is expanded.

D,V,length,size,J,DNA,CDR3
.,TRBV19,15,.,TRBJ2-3,TGTGCCAGTAGATACGGTTTAGCCGTAACAGATACGCAGTATTTT,CASRYGLAVTDTQYF
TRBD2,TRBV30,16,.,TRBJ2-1,TGTGCCTGGAGTGTAGGCCTAGCGGGAGGCAGCGATGAGCAGTTCTTC,CAWSVGLAGGSDEQFF
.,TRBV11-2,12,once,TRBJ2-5,TGTGCCAGCAGCTTAACTAGCGAGACCCAGTACTTC,CASSLTSETQYF
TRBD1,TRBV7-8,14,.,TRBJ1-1,TGTGCCAGCAGCCTAGGGACAGCGAACACTGAAGCTTTCTTT,CASSLGTANTEAFF
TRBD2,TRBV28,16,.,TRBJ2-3,TGTGCCAGCAGTGCCCCTAGCGGAGTGAGGACAGATACGCAGTATTTT,CASSAPSGVRTDTQYF
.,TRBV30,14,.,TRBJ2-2,TGTGCCCAGAGGGGCGGGATGAACACCGGGGAGCTGTTTTTT,CAQRGGMNTGELFF
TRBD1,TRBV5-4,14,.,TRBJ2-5,TGTGCCAGCAGCCTGGGACAGGGGGCAGAGACCCAGTACTTC,CASSLGQGAETQYF
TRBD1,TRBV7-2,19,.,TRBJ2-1,TGTGCCAGCAGCTTAGCTGTCGGGGCAGGGGGCGACCCCTACAATGAGCAGTTCTTC,CASSLAVGAGGDPYNEQFF
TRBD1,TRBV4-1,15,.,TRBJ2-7,TGCGCCAGCAGCGCCCGACAGGGTAGCTCCTACGAGCAGTACTTC,CASSARQGSSYEQYF
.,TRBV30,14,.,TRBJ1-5,TGTGCCTGGGGCCGGGGGGGGTGGATTCAGCCCCAGCATTTT,CAWGRGGWIQPQHF
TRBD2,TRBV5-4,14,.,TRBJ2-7,TGTGCCAGCAGTACCTCCGGGACTAGCAACGAGCAGTACTTC,CASSTSGTSNEQYF
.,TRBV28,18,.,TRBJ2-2,TGTGCCAGCAGTTTTGGGGCGTGGGGGAGGCCCCAAACCGGGGAGCTGTTTTTT,CASSFGAWGRPQTGELFF
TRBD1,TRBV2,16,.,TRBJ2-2,TGTGCCAGCGTTGATTCCAGGGGGTTAGACACCGGGGAGCTGTTTTTT,CASVDSRGLDTGELFF
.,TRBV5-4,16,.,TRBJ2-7,TGTGCCAGCAGCCGGGAGGGACAGGGAGTCTTCTACGAGCAGTACTTC,CASSREGQGVFYEQYF
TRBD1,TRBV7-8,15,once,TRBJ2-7,TGTGCCAGCAGCTCTCCGGGACAGGCTTTAATCGAGCAGTACTTC,CASSSPGQALIEQYF
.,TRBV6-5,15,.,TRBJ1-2,TGTGCCAGCAGTCGAGGGACACCCGAGGGGCGCGGCTACACCTTC,CASSRGTPEGRGYTF
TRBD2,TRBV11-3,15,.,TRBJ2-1,TGTGCCAGCAGCCGGGGACTAGCGGGAAATAATGAGCAGTTCTTC,CASSRGLAGNNEQFF
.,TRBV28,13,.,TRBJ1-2,TGTGCCAGCGGTCGGGGGGCCTTCTATGACTACACCTTC,CASGRGAFYDYTF
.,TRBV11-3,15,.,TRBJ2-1,TGTGCCAGCAGTACGCTGGCGGGGACTTACAATGAGCAGTTCTTC,CASSTLAGTYNEQFF
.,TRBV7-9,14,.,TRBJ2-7,TGTGCCAGCAGCTTAACCAGGGGCGGGTACGAGCAGTACTTC,CASSLTRGGYEQYF
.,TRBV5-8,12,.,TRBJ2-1,TGTGCCAGCAGCCTACCAGGGGTTGAGCAGTTCTTC,CASSLPGVEQFF
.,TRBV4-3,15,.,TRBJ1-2,TGCGCCAGCAGCCAAGCGGGGGGGCAGGGTTACGGCTACACCTTC,CASSQAGGQGYGYTF
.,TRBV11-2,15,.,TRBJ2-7,TGTGCCAGCACCGTTTCCCGCGGGCCTTCATACGAGCAGTACTTC,CASTVSRGPSYEQYF
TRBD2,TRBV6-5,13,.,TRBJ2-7,TGTGCCAGCAGGAAATGGGAGGGCTACGAGCAGTACTTC,CASRKWEGYEQYF
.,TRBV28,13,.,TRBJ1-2,TGTGCCAGCAGCGACTCCACAGGGTCGCTAAACACCTTC,CASSDSTGSLNTF
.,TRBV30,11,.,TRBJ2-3,TGTGCCTGGAGTCGTACAGATACGCAGTATTTT,CAWSRTDTQYF
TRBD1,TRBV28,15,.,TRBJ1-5,TGTGCCAGCAGTTCGGGACAGGCTGGCAATCAGCCCCAGCATTTT,CASSSGQAGNQPQHF
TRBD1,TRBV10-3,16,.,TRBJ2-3,TGTGCCATCAGTGAGTCTTGGGACAGGGAACAAGATACGCAGTATTTT,CAISESWDREQDTQYF
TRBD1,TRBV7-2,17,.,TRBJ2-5,TGTGCCAGCAGCCGGACAGGGGCAAGTGGGTACCAAGAGACCCAGTACTTC,CASSRTGASGYQETQYF
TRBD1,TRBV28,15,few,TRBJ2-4,TGTGCCAGCAGTGTTGCGACAGGGTCAAAAAACATTCAGTACTTC,CASSVATGSKNIQYF
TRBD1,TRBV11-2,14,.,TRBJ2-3,TGTGCCAGCAGCTTCAGGCCTAAGGACAGGGAGCAGTATTTT,CASSFRPKDREQYF
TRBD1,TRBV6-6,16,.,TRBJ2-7,TGTGCCAGCAGGGCGCCCGGGACAGGGAGCGACTACGAGCAGTACTTC,CASRAPGTGSDYEQYF
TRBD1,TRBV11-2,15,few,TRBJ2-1,TGTGCCAGCAGCGCGAAGGGACAGGCGAACAATGAGCAGTTCTTC,CASSAKGQANNEQFF
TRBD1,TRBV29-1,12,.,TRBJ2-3,TGCAGCGTGGACAGGAACACAGATACGCAGTATTTT,CSVDRNTDTQYF
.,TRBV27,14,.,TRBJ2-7,TGTGCCAGCAGCCATCACGGGAGCTCCTACGAGCAGTACTTC,CASSHHGSSYEQYF
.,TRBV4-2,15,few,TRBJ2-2,TGTGCCAGCAGCCAAGGGAGGGGGCGCGTCGGGGAGCTGTTTTTT,CASSQGRGRVGELFF
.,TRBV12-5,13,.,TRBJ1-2,TGTGCTAGTGGTTTGGGCGGGGGCCTAGGCTACACCTTC,CASGLGGGLGYTF
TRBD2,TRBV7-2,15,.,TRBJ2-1,TGTGCCAGCATCAAGCTAGCGGGGGCCTACAATGAGCAGTTCTTC,CASIKLAGAYNEQFF
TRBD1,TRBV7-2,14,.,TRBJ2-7,TGTGCCAGCACCAGGACAGGGCTAACCTACGAGCAGTACTTC,CASTRTGLTYEQYF
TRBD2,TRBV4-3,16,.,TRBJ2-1,TGCGCCAGCAGGCATCAGGGACTAGCGGGGGTCAATGAGCAGTTCTTC,CASRHQGLAGVNEQFF
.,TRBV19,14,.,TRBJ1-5,TGTGCCAGTAGTATTCGGGGGGAAGGACAGCCCCAGCATTTT,CASSIRGEGQPQHF
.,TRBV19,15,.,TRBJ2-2,TGTGCCAGTAGGACCGGGACACTAAACACCGGGGAGCTGTTTTTT,CASRTGTLNTGELFF
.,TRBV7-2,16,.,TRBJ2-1,TGTGCCAGCAGCTTAGGTCTGTGGGGGCGGTACAATGAGCAGTTCTTC,CASSLGLWGRYNEQFF
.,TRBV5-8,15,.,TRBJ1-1,TGTGCCAGCAGCTTGGCGGGGACAATGAACACTGAAGCTTTCTTT,CASSLAGTMNTEAFF
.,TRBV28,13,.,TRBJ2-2,TGTGCCAGCAGTTCCTTCAACACCGGGGAGCTGTTTTTT,CASSSFNTGELFF